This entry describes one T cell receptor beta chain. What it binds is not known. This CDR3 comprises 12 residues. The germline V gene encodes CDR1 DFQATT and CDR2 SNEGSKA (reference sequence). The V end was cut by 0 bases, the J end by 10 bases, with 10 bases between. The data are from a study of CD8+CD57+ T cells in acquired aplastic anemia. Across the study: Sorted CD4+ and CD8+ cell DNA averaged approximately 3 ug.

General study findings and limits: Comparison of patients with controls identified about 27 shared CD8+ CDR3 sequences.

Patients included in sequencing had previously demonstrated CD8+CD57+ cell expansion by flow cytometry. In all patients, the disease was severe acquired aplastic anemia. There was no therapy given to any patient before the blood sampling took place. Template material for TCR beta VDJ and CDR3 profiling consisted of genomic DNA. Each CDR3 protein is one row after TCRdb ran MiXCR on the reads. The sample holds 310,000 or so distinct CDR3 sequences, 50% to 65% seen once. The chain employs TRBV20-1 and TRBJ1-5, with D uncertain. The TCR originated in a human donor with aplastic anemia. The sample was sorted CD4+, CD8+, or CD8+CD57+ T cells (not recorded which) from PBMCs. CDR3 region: CSARDGDKPQHF. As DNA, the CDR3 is TGCAGTGCTAGAGATGGGGATAAACCCCAGCATTTT.